The following is a T cell receptor beta chain sequence with its context. Its antigen is currently unknown. Trimming pared 5 bases from V and 3 bases from J, leaving 11 bases between. Germline-derived CDR1 and CDR2 are LNHDA and SQIVND (reference sequence). The CDR3 consists of 13 residues. 13 Jbeta primers and 60 Vbeta primers were used for the PCR. Profiling relied on immunoSEQ multiplex PCR, and the TCRdb table lists in-frame clones only, not all of them. This table has approximately 170,000 clones, 60% to 80% appearing once. This sample was included in a study of cytomegalovirus exposure and HLA in healthy donors. Turning to the study itself: The roughly 100 million unique TCR beta sequences, from roughly 180 million T cells, were found by an earlier analysis.

Overall study results and limits: Analyzed later, most CMV-associated TCR beta chains appeared HLA-restricted.

The sample comprised PBMCs. The source of this sequence is a young woman in good health and CMV-seronegative. The chain has TRBV19 and TRBJ2-7; TRBD2 might be the D (5 bases). The CDR3 bases are TGTGCCAGTAGTCGCCCCGGGGTCTACGAGCAGTACTTC. Its protein product is CASSRPGVYEQYF.